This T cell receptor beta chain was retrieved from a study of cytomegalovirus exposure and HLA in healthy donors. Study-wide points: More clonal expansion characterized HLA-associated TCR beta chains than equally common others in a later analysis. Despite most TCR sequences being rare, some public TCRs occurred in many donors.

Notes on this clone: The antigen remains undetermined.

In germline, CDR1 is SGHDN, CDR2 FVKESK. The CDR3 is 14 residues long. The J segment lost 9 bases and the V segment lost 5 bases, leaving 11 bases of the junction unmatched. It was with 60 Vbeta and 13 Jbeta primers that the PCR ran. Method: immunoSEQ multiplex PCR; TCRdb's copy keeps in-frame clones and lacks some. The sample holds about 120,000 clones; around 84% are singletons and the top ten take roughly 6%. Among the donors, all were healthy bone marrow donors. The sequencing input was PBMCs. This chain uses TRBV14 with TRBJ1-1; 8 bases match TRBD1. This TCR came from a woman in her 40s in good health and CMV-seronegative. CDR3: CASSYRTGKRKAFF. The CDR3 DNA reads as TGTGCCAGCAGCTATCGGACAGGGAAGAGAAAAGCTTTCTTT.